The 27 T cell receptor beta chains given below trace back to one sample, sequenced in a study of cytomegalovirus exposure and HLA in healthy donors. Here immunoSEQ multiplex PCR was the method, and the copy in TCRdb shows in-frame clones only, minus some. Of about 160,000 clones in the sample, less than 90% are singletons; the top ten hold roughly 5.7%. The material sequenced was PBMCs. These receptors were taken from a woman in her thirties in good health and CMV-seronegative.

V and J are TRBV5-1 and TRBJ1-2; no reliable D call. Looked up from germline, CDR1 is SGHRS and CDR2 is YFSETQ. The CDR3 runs to 14 residues. The V end was cut by 3 bases, the J end by 3 bases, with 12 bases between. Here the CDR3 DNA reads TGCGCCAGCAGCTCGGGGTCTGGGGACTATGGCTACACCTTC. Translating it yields CASSSGSGDYGYTF. Together with reference TRBV5-1 and TRBJ1-2, the CDR3 gives the full variable domain: KAGVTQTPRYLIKTRGQQVTLSCSPISGHRSVSWYQQTPGQGLQFLFEYFSETQRNKGNFPGRFSGRQFSNSRSEMNVSTLELGDSALYLCASSSGSGDYGYTFGSGTRLTVV.

The chain joins TRBV25-1 to TRBJ2-3, with 11 bases that match TRBD2. Germline-derived CDR1 and CDR2 are MGHDK and SYGVNS. The CDR3 runs 17 residues. The V gene end was trimmed by 5 bases and the J gene end by 3 bases; junction bases not matched to a gene: 10. The CDR3 here is CASSLRFVAGGTDTQYF. CDR3 nucleotide sequence: TGTGCCAGCAGTCTCCGGTTTGTAGCGGGAGGGACAGATACGCAGTATTTT.

This chain uses TRBV5-6 with TRBJ1-2, with D maybe TRBD1 (5 bases). Germline V gives CDR1 SGHDT, CDR2 YYEEEE. V was cut by 3 bases and J by 4 bases, with 16 bases left in between. The CDR3 is made up of 15 amino acids. The DNA of the CDR3 is TGTGCCAGCAGCTGGAGAAGACTAGGGACCTATGGCTACACCTTC. This codes for CASSWRRLGTYGYTF. The full variable domain, completed using reference TRBV5-6 and TRBJ1-2, is DAGVTQSPTHLIKTRGQQVTLRCSPKSGHDTVSWYQQALGQGPQFIFQYYEEEERQRGNFPDRFSGHQFPNYSSELNVNALLLGDSALYLCASSWRRLGTYGYTFGSGTRLTVV.

The chain carries TRBV6-6 and TRBJ2-3, with 9 bases identical to TRBD2. The ends lost 4 bases at V and 5 bases at J; junction bases unmatched: 4. CDR1 is MNHNY and CDR2 is SVGAGI in the germline V gene (reference sequence). The CDR3 loop spans 14 amino acids. CDR3 DNA sequence: TGTGCCAGCAGTTCGACTAGCGGAAAAGATACGCAGTATTTT. It codes for CASSSTSGKDTQYF.

The rearrangement links TRBV5-1 to TRBJ2-2, with TRBD1 identical over 9 bases. This CDR3 is built from 16 residues. Germline-derived CDR1 and CDR2 are SGHRS and YFSETQ. The junction had 3 bases not matched to a gene; V was cut back by 1 base and J by 2 bases. The chain's CDR3 is CASSLLQGANTGELFF. DNA for the CDR3: TGCGCCAGCAGCTTGTTACAGGGGGCTAACACCGGGGAGCTGTTTTTT.

The chain couples TRBV7-6 to TRBJ2-7; 10 bases align to TRBD2. Losses at the gene ends were 5 bases for V and 2 bases for J; bases not matched to a gene: 9. In germline, CDR1 is SGHVS, CDR2 FNYEAQ. The CDR3 is 16 amino acids. CDR3 DNA: TGTGCCAGCAGCCTAGGTGCCGGGACTAGCGCCTACGAGCAGTACTTC. Its protein product is CASSLGAGTSAYEQYF.

DNA of the CDR3: TGTGCCAGCAGCCCAAGTGGGAACTACAATGAGCAGTTCTTC. Translated, it gives CASSPSGNYNEQFF. V gene TRBV4-2 combines with J gene TRBJ2-1; D ambiguous. CDR3 size: 14 residues. Germline V gene data show CDR1 as LGHNA and CDR2 as YNFKEQ. V lost 4 bases to trimming and J lost 3 bases, with 10 bases between them.

This chain joins TRBV5-4 and TRBJ2-3, with TRBD2 identical over 11 bases. The CDR3 loop spans 17 amino acids. Germline V gives CDR1 SGHNT, CDR2 YYREEE (reference sequence). Unmatched junction bases numbered 5, after V lost 2 bases and J lost 0 bases. In DNA, the CDR3 is TGTGCCAGCAGCTTCCGACTAGCGGGGACTAGCACAGATACGCAGTATTTT. Protein product: CASSFRLAGTSTDTQYF. Supplemented by reference TRBV5-4 and TRBJ2-3, the full variable domain reads ETGVTQSPTHLIKTRGQQVTLRCSSQSGHNTVSWYQQALGQGPQFIFQYYREEENGRGNFPPRFSGLQFPNYSSELNVNALELDDSALYLCASSFRLAGTSTDTQYFGPGTRLTVL.

The chain has TRBV15 and TRBJ2-1, with D uncertain. Trimming shortened V by 0 bases and J by 6 bases, and 6 bases separated the two germline ends. The CDR3 covers 13 residues. CDR1 LNHNV and CDR2 YYDKDF come from the germline V gene (reference sequence). Here the CDR3 DNA reads TGTGCCACCAGCAGAGATTTTGGCAATGAGCAGTTCTTC. Its protein is CATSRDFGNEQFF.

The genes are TRBV4-2 and TRBJ2-1, with D hard to call. V dropped 0 bases and J dropped 8 bases, with 11 bases sitting between them. CDR1 is LGHNA, CDR2 YNFKEQ, per germline. This CDR3 has 14 residues. Here the CDR3 DNA reads TGTGCCAGCAGCCAAGAGTTTGGGCCGGATGAGCAGTTCTTC. This encodes CASSQEFGPDEQFF.

Only one count was recorded for this clone. The genes are TRBV19 and TRBJ1-6; TRBD1 aligns across 8 bases. Germline lookup yields CDR1 LNHDA and CDR2 SQIVND (reference sequence). The CDR3 contains 15 residues. Trimming took 3 bases from V and 10 from J; bases not matched to a gene: 8. Written as DNA, the CDR3 is TGTGCCAGTAGTATCATCCGGGACAGGCCGTCACCCCTCCACTTT. Translation gives CASSIIRDRPSPLHF. The full variable domain, rest sourced from reference TRBV19 and TRBJ1-6, is DGGITQSPKYLFRKEGQNVTLSCEQNLNHDAMYWYRQDPGQGLRLIYYSQIVNDFQKGDIAEGYSVSREKKESFPLTVTSAQKNPTAFYLCASSIIRDRPSPLHFGNGTRLTVT.

This clone showed up just a few times. The chain has TRBV28 and TRBJ2-3, with TRBD1 as a possible D gene (6 bases). The CDR3 is 14 residues long. V dropped 5 bases and J dropped 4 bases, with 13 bases sitting between them. Germline CDR1 MDHEN, CDR2 SYDVKM. CDR3 residues: CASSKMTGSDTQYF. In DNA, the CDR3 is TGTGCCAGCAGTAAGATGACAGGTTCAGATACGCAGTATTTT.

This chain connects TRBV2 to TRBJ2-3; D uncertain. The V gene's germline CDR1 is SNHLY and CDR2 FYNNEI. Trimming left V 2 bases short and J 2 bases short, with 8 bases between. The CDR3 is 14 amino acids. The CDR3 spells CASSEYTNTDTQYF. The CDR3 nucleotides read TGTGCCAGCAGTGAATACACCAACACAGATACGCAGTATTTT.

The rearrangement joins TRBV9 to TRBJ2-2, with TRBD2 matching 12 bases. The ends lost 3 bases at V and 1 base at J; junction bases unmatched: 4. In germline, CDR1 is SGDLS, CDR2 YYNGEE. The CDR3 is 17 amino acids. DNA for the CDR3: TGTGCCAGCAGCGCTCCGGGACTAGCGGGGAACACCGGGGAGCTGTTTTTT. Translation: CASSAPGLAGNTGELFF.

The chain joins TRBV27 to TRBJ1-2; D is perhaps TRBD1 (5 bases). This CDR3 comprises 14 residues. Germline CDR1 MNHEY, CDR2 SMNVEV (reference sequence). Trimming pared 4 bases from V and 3 bases from J, leaving 12 bases between. This chain's CDR3 is CASSSAGGDYGYTF. Written as DNA, the CDR3 is TGTGCCAGCAGTTCAGCGGGGGGGGACTATGGCTACACCTTC.

This clone was counted ten times or more. This chain connects TRBV14 to TRBJ2-2; D possibly corresponds to TRBD2 (6 bases). CDR3 size: 19 residues. Per germline, CDR1 SGHDN and CDR2 FVKESK. V shed 3 bases and J shed 0 bases, with 20 bases lying between them. The CDR3 here is CASSHRGERALTNTGELFF. The CDR3 DNA is TGTGCCAGCAGCCACCGGGGCGAGCGGGCTCTGACGAACACCGGGGAGCTGTTTTTT.

The V and J genes are TRBV7-9 and TRBJ2-1; 7 bases are a match to TRBD1. Trimming at V came to 4 bases and at J to 8 bases, leaving 8 bases not matched to a gene. CDR3 length: 14 amino acids. Germline loops: CDR1 SEHNR, CDR2 FQNEAQ (reference sequence). The CDR3 DNA reads TGTGCCAGCAGCTCCCGGGACAGTTTCCATGAGCAGTTCTTC. It codes for CASSSRDSFHEQFF.

J is TRBJ1-1 and V is TRBV7-9; D not resolved. This CDR3 spans 14 amino acids. Trimming removed 5 bases from V and 1 base from J, with 11 bases in between. Per the germline V gene, CDR1 is SEHNR and CDR2 is FQNEAQ (reference sequence). The CDR3 bases are TGTGCCAGCAGCGGGAGGACTGGGAACACTGAAGCTTTCTTT. Translated: CASSGRTGNTEAFF.

V and J are TRBV12-5 and TRBJ2-7; D tentatively fits TRBD1 or TRBD2 (5 bases each). Germline CDR1 and CDR2: LGHNT and FRNRAP. V was pared by 0 bases and J by 3 bases, with 24 bases between. The CDR3 contains 19 residues. The CDR3 sequence is CASGLVQDLSGWVNYEQYF. The CDR3 DNA reads TGTGCTAGTGGTTTGGTACAGGATTTGAGCGGCTGGGTAAACTACGAGCAGTACTTC.

The chain employs TRBV4-3 and TRBJ2-1; TRBD2 aligns across 14 bases. The CDR3 spans 16 residues. CDR1 LGHNA and CDR2 YSLEER come from the germline V gene. Trimming took 0 bases from V and 10 from J; bases not matched to a gene: 5. The CDR3 coding sequence is TGCGCCAGCAGCCAAGAGGGACTAGCGGGGGCTAGGGAGCAGTTCTTC. Translation: CASSQEGLAGAREQFF.

The sample holds one count of this clone. This sequence joins TRBV27 and TRBJ2-2; 8 bases align to TRBD1. The germline V gene has CDR1 MNHEY and CDR2 SMNVEV (reference sequence). Losses at the gene ends were 7 bases for V and 3 bases for J; bases not matched to a gene: 10. The CDR3 covers 16 residues. The CDR3 loop is CASKTATGAYTGELFF. CDR3 sequence (DNA): TGTGCCAGCAAGACCGCGACAGGGGCTTACACCGGGGAGCTGTTTTTT.

The chain has TRBV6-1 and TRBJ1-2; 8 nucleotides agree with TRBD1. Looked up from germline, CDR1 is MNHNS and CDR2 is SASEGT. The CDR3 spans 15 residues. After removal of 6 bases from V and 7 bases from J, the junction contained 13 bases not matched to a gene. This chain's CDR3 is CASSIGQGTVGGYTF. The CDR3 DNA reads TGTGCCAGCAGCATCGGACAGGGAACGGTGGGTGGCTACACCTTC.

This clone was detected once. The chain combines TRBV6-5 with TRBJ2-7; tentatively, D is TRBD2 (8 bases). V lost 2 bases and J 5 bases, leaving 16 bases between the germline ends. The CDR3 runs to 15 residues. The germline gives CDR1 MNHEY, CDR2 SVGAGI. This CDR3 reads CASSYREGAIHEQYF. The DNA for the CDR3 is TGTGCCAGCAGTTACCGGGAGGGGGCGATCCACGAGCAGTACTTC.

The CDR3 nucleotides read TGTGCCAGCAGTTTGGGTAGCATCGGGACCCAGTACTTC. Translated, it gives CASSLGSIGTQYF. The V call is TRBV27, the J call TRBJ2-5; D remains unclear. CDR3 length equals 13 residues. The V end was cut by 3 bases, the J end by 7 bases, with 12 bases between. Germline V gene lookup returns CDR1 MNHEY and CDR2 SMNVEV (reference sequence).

This rearrangement joins TRBV5-1 to TRBJ2-3, with 8 bases matching TRBD1. This CDR3 has 15 amino acids. CDR1 and CDR2 (germline): SGHRS, YFSETQ. The V segment lost 0 bases and the J segment 2 bases; nucleotides outside the gene matches: 2. In DNA, the CDR3 is TGCGCCAGCAGCTTGGGGGACAGGTACACAGATACGCAGTATTTT. Its protein product is CASSLGDRYTDTQYF.

The chain recombines TRBV6-1 with TRBJ1-2; D perhaps matches TRBD1 (5 bases). Trimming shortened V by 1 base and J by 4 bases, and 7 bases separated the two germline ends. In germline, CDR1 is MNHNS, CDR2 SASEGT. The CDR3 contains 13 residues. CDR3 loop: CASSEGGSYGYTF. The CDR3 DNA sequence: TGTGCCAGCAGTGAAGGGGGGTCCTATGGCTACACCTTC.

This chain links TRBV6-5 with TRBJ1-1, with D possibly being TRBD1 (5 bases). Germline lookup yields CDR1 MNHEY and CDR2 SVGAGI. This CDR3 is 14 amino acids long. V was trimmed by 0 bases and J by 1 base, leaving 6 bases between them. Here the CDR3 reads CASSYSQGNTEAFF. For the CDR3, the DNA is TGTGCCAGCAGTTACTCTCAGGGGAACACTGAAGCTTTCTTT.